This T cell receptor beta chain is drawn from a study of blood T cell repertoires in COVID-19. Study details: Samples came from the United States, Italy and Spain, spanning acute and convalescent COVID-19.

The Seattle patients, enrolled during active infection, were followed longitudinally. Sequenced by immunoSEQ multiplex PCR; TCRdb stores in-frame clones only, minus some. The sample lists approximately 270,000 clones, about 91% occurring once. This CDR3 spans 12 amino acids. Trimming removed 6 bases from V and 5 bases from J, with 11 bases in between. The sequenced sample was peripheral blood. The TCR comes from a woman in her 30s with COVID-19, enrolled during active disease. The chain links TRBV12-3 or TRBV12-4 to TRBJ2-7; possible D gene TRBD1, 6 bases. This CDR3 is CASSDDRNEQYF. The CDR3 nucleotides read TGTGCCAGCAGCGACGACAGGAACGAGCAGTACTTC.